The following is a T cell receptor beta chain sequence with its context. Its target is unknown. This sample was included in a study of T cell responses to AZD1222 COVID-19 vaccine. The CDR3 spans 14 residues. Germline-derived CDR1 and CDR2 are MNHEY and SVGAGI. The V end lost 8 bases, the J end lost 1 base, and 13 bases lay between the germline ends. Study-level points and caveats: Spike-wide vaccine-associated CD4 TCRs dominated at 160-218 and 743-854. Within unmutated variant regions lay the reported targets of nearly half of spike-specific TCRs. Donor demographics were predominantly white British with a female majority; clonal diversity may be underestimated.

Produced via immunoSEQ multiplex PCR; TCRdb's table is partial and in-frame only. The data contain roughly 80,000 clones, 85% to 90% of them singletons. The chain uses TRBV6-5 and TRBJ2-3; the D gene is possibly TRBD1 (6 bases). The clonotype was recovered from an adult who received the AZD1222 COVID-19 vaccine. The sample here was peripheral blood, taken 28 days after the second AZD1222 dose. In nucleotides, the CDR3 is TGTGCCAGCCTCACACAGGGAGGCACAGATACGCAGTATTTT. It yields the protein CASLTQGGTDTQYF.